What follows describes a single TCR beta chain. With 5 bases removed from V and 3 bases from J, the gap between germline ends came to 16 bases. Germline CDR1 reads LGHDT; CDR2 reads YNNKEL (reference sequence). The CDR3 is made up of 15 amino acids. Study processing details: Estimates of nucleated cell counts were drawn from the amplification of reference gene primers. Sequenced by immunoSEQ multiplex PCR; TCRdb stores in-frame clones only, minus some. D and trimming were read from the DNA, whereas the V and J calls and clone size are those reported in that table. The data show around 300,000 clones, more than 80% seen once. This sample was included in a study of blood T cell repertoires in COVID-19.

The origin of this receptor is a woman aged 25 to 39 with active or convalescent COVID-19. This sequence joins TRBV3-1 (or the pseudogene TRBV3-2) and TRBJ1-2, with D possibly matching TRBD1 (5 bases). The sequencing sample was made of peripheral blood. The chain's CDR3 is CASSKGAGRDYGYTF. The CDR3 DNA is TGTGCCAGCAGCAAAGGGGCAGGGAGGGACTATGGCTACACCTTC.